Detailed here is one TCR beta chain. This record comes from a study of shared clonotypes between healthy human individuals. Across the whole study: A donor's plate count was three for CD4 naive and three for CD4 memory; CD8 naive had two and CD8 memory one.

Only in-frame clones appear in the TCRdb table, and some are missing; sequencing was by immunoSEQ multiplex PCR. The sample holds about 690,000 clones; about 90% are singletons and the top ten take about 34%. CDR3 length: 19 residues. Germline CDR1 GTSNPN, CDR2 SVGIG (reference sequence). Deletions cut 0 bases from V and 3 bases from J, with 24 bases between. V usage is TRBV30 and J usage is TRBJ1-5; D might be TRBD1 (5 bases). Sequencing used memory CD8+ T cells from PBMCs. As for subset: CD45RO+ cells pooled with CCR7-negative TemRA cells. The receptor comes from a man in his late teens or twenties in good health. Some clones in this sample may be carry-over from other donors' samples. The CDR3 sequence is CAWSVNTPGGGPTNQPQHF. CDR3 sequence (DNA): TGTGCCTGGAGTGTAAACACCCCTGGGGGGGGTCCCACCAATCAGCCCCAGCATTTT.